The 17 T cell receptor beta chains below all came from one sample that was sequenced in a study of molecular identifiers for immune sequencing clone quantification. Each CDR3 protein is one row after TCRdb ran MiXCR on the PCR reads. This table has 300,000 to 350,000 distinct CDR3 sequences, 20% to 25% appearing once. The material sequenced was naive CD8+ T cells from blood, with Jurkat cell RNA spiked in. Indicated subset: FACS-sorted CD8+CD4-CCR7+CD45RA+ naive T cells. The origin of the receptors is a human donor in good health. Some libraries in this study had Jurkat cell RNA spiked in.

This clonotype was recorded many times. J is TRBJ2-1 and V is TRBV30; 13 nucleotides line up with TRBD2. Trimming removed 0 bases from V and 8 bases from J; junction bases left unmatched: 7. Germline CDR1 and CDR2: GTSNPN and SVGIG (reference sequence). The CDR3 has 16 residues. The CDR3, as DNA: TGTGCCTGGAGTGTAGGACTAGCGGGAGTTGTCTATGAGCAGTTCTTC. Translated: CAWSVGLAGVVYEQFF.

This clonotype was observed many times. This CDR3 is CASSPHTAPEQYF. CDR3 DNA: TGTGCCAGCAGCCCACATACGGCACCTGAGCAGTACTTC. The chain combines TRBV27 with TRBJ2-7; no firm D call. Germline V gene sequence: CDR1 MNHEY, CDR2 SMNVEV (reference sequence). V was shortened by 6 bases and J by 7 bases, with 16 bases between the two germline ends. The CDR3 loop spans 13 amino acids.

Worth noting for this clonotype: Being one base from a much bigger clone, this may be a read error. The V call is TRBV9, the J call TRBJ2-1; 10 positions match TRBD1. Germline loops: CDR1 SGDLS, CDR2 YYNGEE. This CDR3 is 15 amino acids long. With 2 bases clipped from V and 6 bases from J, the junction kept 5 bases outside the gene matches. CDR3 loop: CASSVGTGVFNEQFF. DNA for the CDR3: TGTGCCAGCAGCGTCGGGACAGGGGTATTCAATGAGCAGTTCTTC.

This clonotype was observed many times. The V call is TRBV28, the J call TRBJ2-2; no clear D. The CDR3 is 13 residues long. CDR1 and CDR2 (germline): MDHEN, SYDVKM. Trimming left V 7 bases short and J 3 bases short, with 9 bases between. CDR3 sequence (DNA): TGTGCCAGCACCCAGACTTACACCGGGGAGCTGTTTTTT. Encoded protein: CASTQTYTGELFF.

This clonotype was recorded many times. The gene calls are TRBV12-3 or TRBV12-4 and TRBJ1-2; D possibly corresponds to TRBD1 (6 bases). The V and J ends lost 3 bases and 5 bases respectively, with 16 bases between them. The CDR3 is 15 residues long. DNA for the CDR3: TGTGCCAGCAGTTTGGGGCAGGGGACGGGGTATGGCTACACCTTC. Protein sequence: CASSLGQGTGYGYTF.

This clonotype has ten or more counts. The rearrangement uses TRBV4-1 and TRBJ2-3, with TRBD2 identical over 12 bases. CDR3 size: 16 residues. With 4 bases clipped from V and 0 bases from J, the junction kept 2 bases outside the gene matches. Germline CDR1 is MGHRA and CDR2 is YSYEKL. CDR3: CASSRLAGASTDTQYF. The CDR3 DNA sequence: TGCGCCAGCAGCCGACTAGCGGGGGCTAGCACAGATACGCAGTATTTT.

This clonotype was seen repeatedly, ten times or more. The chain links TRBV29-1 to TRBJ2-5; tentative D call: TRBD1 (6 bases). The CDR3 has 12 residues. V dropped 6 bases and J dropped 1 base, with 9 bases sitting between them. CDR1 is SQVTM, CDR2 ANQGSEA, per germline. CDR3 bases: TGCAGCGTCGAGGACAGCCAAGAGACCCAGTACTTC. It translates to CSVEDSQETQYF.

This clonotype was counted at least ten times. The CDR3 bases are TGTGCCAGCAGTGAGGCGGCCAGGCCCAGCACAGATACGCAGTATTTT. It yields the protein CASSEAARPSTDTQYF. The chain couples TRBV2 to TRBJ2-3; D remains unclear. The V and J ends lost 3 bases and 0 bases respectively, with 13 bases between them. Per the germline V gene, CDR1 is SNHLY and CDR2 is FYNNEI. This CDR3 has 16 residues.

Concerning this clonotype: Since a much larger clone is just one base distant, this may be a read error. This chain uses TRBV12-3 or TRBV12-4 with TRBJ1-5; D gene unclear. The CDR3 is made up of 15 amino acids. CDR3 DNA: TGTGCCGGCAGTTTAGGGCCAGGTAGCAATCAGCCCCAGCATTTT. Its translation: CAGSLGPGSNQPQHF.

This clonotype was detected many times. The chain uses TRBV27 and TRBJ2-6; D not certain. CDR1 is MNHEY and CDR2 is SMNVEV in the germline V gene (reference sequence). Trimming pared 5 bases from V and 2 bases from J, leaving 13 bases between. The CDR3 has 16 residues. CDR3 region: CASSPLELTGANVLTF. The CDR3 DNA is TGTGCCAGCAGTCCCCTCGAACTTACTGGGGCCAACGTCCTGACTTTC.

In its sample, this clonotype was seen a few times. The genes are TRBV6-6 and TRBJ1-1; TRBD1 is a possible D gene (5 bases). Looked up from germline, CDR1 is MNHNY and CDR2 is SVGAGI (reference sequence). This CDR3 is 17 amino acids long. Trimming removed 5 bases at V and 0 bases at J, with 19 bases between. The CDR3 nucleotides read TGTGCCAGCAGTACTCAGGGACCCGCTCTTTTGAACACTGAAGCTTTCTTT. This sequence encodes CASSTQGPALLNTEAFF.

As regards this clonotype: This may come from a read error, since a much larger clone is one base off. V and J are TRBV5-1 and TRBJ2-7, with 9 nucleotides matching TRBD2. Per the germline V gene, CDR1 is SGHRS and CDR2 is YFSETQ. The CDR3 covers 15 residues. CDR3 DNA: TGCGCCAGCAGCTTGGTAGCTAGCGGGGAGGGGGAGCAGTGCTTC. It codes for CASSLVASGEGEQCF.

In its sample, this clonotype was seen many times. The rearrangement links TRBV6-1 to TRBJ2-3, with TRBD2 identical over 15 bases. Unmatched junction bases numbered 9, after V lost 4 bases and J lost 1 base. The CDR3 has 19 amino acids. The germline V gene has CDR1 MNHNS and CDR2 SASEGT. The CDR3 DNA reads as TGTGCCAGCAGTGTCGGACTAGCGGGGGGGAGGTTGGGCACAGATACGCAGTATTTT. Amino acid sequence: CASSVGLAGGRLGTDTQYF.

This clonotype was recorded many times. The genes are TRBV12-5 and TRBJ1-4, with unresolved D. CDR3 size: 18 residues. CDR1 and CDR2 (germline): LGHNT, FRNRAP. The V end was cut by 1 base, the J end by 7 bases, with 22 bases between. CDR3 sequence reads: CASGLDPGPYAGSEKLFF. The CDR3 nucleotides read TGTGCTAGTGGTTTGGACCCAGGACCCTATGCGGGGAGTGAAAAACTGTTTTTT.

This clonotype has a handful of counts. The chain is built from TRBV5-6 and TRBJ1-1, with D maybe TRBD1 (6 bases). The ends were cut back, 0 bases at V and 0 bases at J, with 18 bases in the middle. Germline V lookup: CDR1 SGHDT, CDR2 YYEEEE. The CDR3 totals 18 residues. The CDR3 spells CASSLVAGRGVLNTEAFF. The CDR3 DNA is TGTGCCAGCAGCTTGGTTGCTGGCAGGGGTGTTCTGAACACTGAAGCTTTCTTT.

This clonotype appeared many times. The rearrangement links TRBV20-1 to TRBJ1-1; no definite D call. Germline V gene data show CDR1 as DFQATT and CDR2 as SNEGSKA (reference sequence). Trimming shortened V by 4 bases and J by 4 bases, and 16 bases separated the two germline ends. This CDR3 contains 14 residues. CDR3 coding DNA: TGCAGTGCTACTCCCCGGCCCCTGGTCACTGAAGCTTTCTTT. This sequence encodes CSATPRPLVTEAFF.

This clonotype was observed at least ten times. This chain uses TRBV30 with TRBJ1-3; D gene ambiguous. The CDR3 totals 13 residues. V was cut by 5 bases and J by 0 bases, with 8 bases left in between. Germline lookup yields CDR1 GTSNPN and CDR2 SVGIG (reference sequence). The CDR3 spells CAWESSSGNTIYF. The CDR3 DNA is TGTGCCTGGGAATCGAGCTCTGGAAACACCATATATTTT.